A selection of T cell receptor beta chains follows, all from one sample in a study of T and B cells in COVID-19 patients. A single record per CDR3 protein comes from TCRdb applying MiXCR to the multiplex PCR reads. The profile covers about 7,800 distinct CDR3 sequences, with less than 45% appearing a single time and around 3% taken by the ten largest. The material sequenced was blood. The receptors here all came from a human donor who had recovered from COVID-19. CDR3s include the opening cysteine and the closing phenylalanine or tryptophan. The D gene is left open where the match is weak. Clone size is shown for a subset of rows, as once, few, many or a class of expanded clone.

abundance	len	v_gene	j_gene	d_gene	CDR3nt	CDR3aa
NA	14	TRBV19	TRBJ1-4	TRBD1	TGTGCCAGTAGTGAAAGGGGGCGTGATGAAAAACTGTTTTTT	CASSERGRDEKLFF
few	16	TRBV7-2	TRBJ2-1	TRBD1	TGTGCCAGCAGCCGAAACCGGGACAGGGGACTAAATGAGCAGTTCTTC	CASSRNRDRGLNEQFF
few	16	TRBV27	TRBJ1-6	NA	TGTGCCAGCAGTACACAGTGGAGCTCCTATAATTCACCCCTCCACTTT	CASSTQWSSYNSPLHF
NA	14	TRBV19	TRBJ1-4	TRBD1	TGTGCCAGTGCTTCACAGGGGCATGACGGAAAACTGTTTTTT	CASASQGHDGKLFF
NA	13	TRBV6-5	TRBJ2-7	NA	TGTGCCAGCAGTCAGCAAGGCCCCTACGAGCAGTACTTC	CASSQQGPYEQYF
medium-sized	15	TRBV11-3	TRBJ1-5	NA	TGTGCCAGCAACTTGGCGGTGGGGAGCAATCAGCCCCAGCATTTT	CASNLAVGSNQPQHF
few	15	TRBV19	TRBJ1-2	TRBD1	TGTGCCAGTAGTAACGACAGGGGGGAAGGCTATGGCTACACCTTC	CASSNDRGEGYGYTF
NA	13	TRBV30	TRBJ1-4	NA	TGTGCCTGGAATGGTCAATTCAGTGAAAAACTGTTTTTT	CAWNGQFSEKLFF
large	17	TRBV29-1	TRBJ2-3	NA	TGCAGCGTTGAAGGGTCGTCAGCGGCAACCTTCACAGATACGCAGTATTTT	CSVEGSSAATFTDTQYF
few	15	TRBV27	TRBJ2-1	TRBD1	TGTGCCAGCAGCCGGAACAGGGGGCAGGGTAATGAGCAGTTCTTC	CASSRNRGQGNEQFF
medium-sized	15	TRBV29-1	TRBJ2-7	NA	TGCAGCGTTGAAGATTCTGGGACTGCCGAGTACGAGCAGTACTTC	CSVEDSGTAEYEQYF
NA	15	TRBV6-1	TRBJ2-5	TRBD1	TGTGCCAGCAGTGAATACGTACAGGGGTCGGAGACCCAGTACTTC	CASSEYVQGSETQYF
NA	13	TRBV12-3/TRBV12-4	TRBJ2-1	NA	TGTGCCAGCAGTCCAGGACGGTCCAATGAGCAGTTCTTC	CASSPGRSNEQFF
few	12	TRBV18	TRBJ1-1	NA	TGTGCCAGCTCGGGGGACGAGTTTGAAGCTTTCTTT	CASSGDEFEAFF
NA	16	TRBV10-3	TRBJ2-1	TRBD2	TGTGCCATCAGTGAGAGTAGCGGGGGCTTCTACAATGAGCAGTTCTTC	CAISESSGGFYNEQFF
NA	14	TRBV6-1	TRBJ1-1	NA	TGTGCCAGCAGAAGGGGTAGAGAAAACACTGAAGCTTTCTTT	CASRRGRENTEAFF
medium-sized	14	TRBV19	TRBJ2-2	NA	TGTGCCAGTAAGGTCGAGACCTCCACCGGGGAGCTGTTTTTT	CASKVETSTGELFF
few	17	TRBV5-4	TRBJ2-5	NA	TGTGCCAGCAGCTTGGCGCGGGCGGAGGGGTCCCAAGAGACCCAGTACTTC	CASSLARAEGSQETQYF
NA	16	TRBV27	TRBJ2-1	TRBD1	TGTGCCAGCAGTTTTTCCGGGACAGAATACTACAATGAGCAGTTCTTC	CASSFSGTEYYNEQFF
medium-sized	12	TRBV11-3	TRBJ2-3	NA	TGTGCCAGCAGCTTAGTTGGAGATACGCAGTATTTT	CASSLVGDTQYF
NA	16	TRBV6-5	TRBJ1-4	NA	TGTGCCAGCAGCCTCCGGGACGGATCAACTAATGAAAAACTGTTTTTT	CASSLRDGSTNEKLFF
NA	14	TRBV19	TRBJ1-2	TRBD1	TGTGCCAGTAGTATGTACAGGGGCAACTATGGCTACACCTTC	CASSMYRGNYGYTF
NA	14	TRBV6-5	TRBJ2-3	TRBD2	TGTGCCAGCACCGGGACTAGCGGGGGAGGTACGCAGTATTTT	CASTGTSGGGTQYF
NA	12	TRBV6-6	TRBJ1-2	NA	TGTGCCAGCAGTGAAGGGGGGTATGGCTACACCTTC	CASSEGGYGYTF
NA	13	TRBV7-9	TRBJ1-2	TRBD1	TGTGCCAGCAGCGGGACAGGGGTTAAAGGCTACACCTTC	CASSGTGVKGYTF
once	13	TRBV7-2	TRBJ2-7	NA	TGTGCCAGCAGCTTTGGGCCGTCCTACGAGCAGTACTTC	CASSFGPSYEQYF
medium-sized	13	TRBV29-1	TRBJ2-7	NA	TGCAGCGTTGAATGGGAGTCCTCCTACGAGCAGTACTTC	CSVEWESSYEQYF
NA	13	TRBV20-1	TRBJ2-7	NA	TGCAGTGCTACCTCTCCCGGGGGAAGGGAGGAGTACTTC	CSATSPGGREEYF
NA	13	TRBV6-5	TRBJ2-2	NA	TGTGCCAGCAGTCCCCACAGGGTCGGGGAGCTGTTTTTT	CASSPHRVGELFF
few	16	TRBV5-4	TRBJ2-1	TRBD2	TGTGCCAGCAGCCCGAGGACTAGCGGGGGGGCCAATGAGCAGTTCTTC	CASSPRTSGGANEQFF
NA	13	TRBV18	TRBJ2-7	NA	TGTGCCAGCTCACCGGTACAGGGTACCGAGCAGTACTTC	CASSPVQGTEQYF
once	16	TRBV6-2/TRBV6-3	TRBJ2-7	NA	TGTGCCACCAGTTACCCCTGGCCCCCCGGGACGCGCGAGCAGTACTTC	CATSYPWPPGTREQYF
NA	14	TRBV6-5	TRBJ2-7	NA	TGTGCCAGCAGTTATAGAAGAGCAGCCTACGAGCAGTACTTC	CASSYRRAAYEQYF
NA	12	TRBV19	TRBJ1-2	NA	TGTGCCAGTAGTCGGGGAAACTATGGCTACACCTTC	CASSRGNYGYTF
NA	19	TRBV27	TRBJ2-1	TRBD2	TGTGCCAGCAGTTTACCTGCCCCCGGACTAGCGAGGACCTACAATGAGCAGTTCTTC	CASSLPAPGLARTYNEQFF
NA	16	TRBV27	TRBJ2-5	NA	TGTGCCAGCAGCTACCGCTCTCTAGGGCTGAGAGAGACACAGTACTTC	CASSYRSLGLRETQYF
NA	14	TRBV11-1	TRBJ2-7	NA	TGTGCCAGCAGCCCGGGATGGGCCTCCTACGAGCAGTACTTC	CASSPGWASYEQYF
NA	18	TRBV19	TRBJ2-4	NA	TGTGCCAGTAGTATAGACCCGTCCGGTGGGGGAGCCAAAAACATTCAGTACTTC	CASSIDPSGGGAKNIQYF
NA	12	TRBV5-6	TRBJ2-7	NA	TGTGCCAGCAGCCAGACCACCTACGAGCAGTACTTC	CASSQTTYEQYF
NA	15	TRBV15	TRBJ2-5	TRBD2	TGTGCCACCAGCTTTACTAGCGGGGACGCAGAGACCCAGTACTTC	CATSFTSGDAETQYF
NA	15	TRBV6-6	TRBJ2-1	NA	TGTGCCAGCAGTCCTACTACTTCTGCCTACAATGAGCAGTTCTTC	CASSPTTSAYNEQFF
few	16	TRBV5-5	TRBJ2-1	TRBD2	TGTGCCAGCAGCTTGCCTAGCGGGGGCTCCTACAATGAGCAGTTCTTC	CASSLPSGGSYNEQFF
NA	12	TRBV30	TRBJ1-2	NA	TGTGCCTGGAGTGTACAGACAGGTGGCTACACCTTC	CAWSVQTGGYTF
medium-sized	15	TRBV19	TRBJ2-1	NA	TGTGCCAGTAGTATGTCCCCCCCCCTATACAATGAGCAGTTCTTC	CASSMSPPLYNEQFF
NA	17	TRBV28	TRBJ2-5	NA	TGTGCCAGCAGCCCCGGACCGGGACACCCAGACCAAGAGACCCAGTACTTC	CASSPGPGHPDQETQYF